These T cell receptor beta chains were read from a single sample in a study of shared clonotypes between healthy human individuals. Profiled with immunoSEQ multiplex PCR; TCRdb holds only in-frame clones, not every one. The sample holds roughly 650,000 clones, 96% seen once. The sample comprised naive CD8+ T cells sorted from blood. These receptors were collected from a woman aged 30 to 39 in good health. Both conserved end residues are part of each CDR3.

J	V	CDR3
TRBJ2-1	TRBV7-2	CASSLDQLVDEQFF
TRBJ2-5	TRBV14	CASSQDLETQYF
TRBJ2-2	TRBV28	CASRDTGELFF
TRBJ2-3	TRBV28	CASSLIRDADTQYF
TRBJ2-7	TRBV14	CASSQESSGRGYEQYF
TRBJ1-2	TRBV21-1	CASSKVVSHYGYTF
TRBJ1-1	TRBV19	CASSIYENTEAFF
TRBJ1-2	TRBV7-9	CASSLSDNYGYTF
TRBJ2-6	TRBV28	CASSLGDGANVLTF
TRBJ2-3	TRBV19	CASMSSGQHTDTQYF
TRBJ1-5	TRBV19	CASSIVARSGDQPQHF
TRBJ2-7	TRBV27	CASSESGYEQYF
TRBJ2-1	TRBV6-6	CASSYSNQDEQFF
TRBJ2-5	TRBV2	CASIDLAAGGEETQYF
TRBJ2-2	TRBV28	CASSLAGETGELFF
TRBJ2-7	TRBV27	CASPHPGSEQYF
TRBJ1-1	TRBV28	CASSGDRINPMNTEAFF
TRBJ2-7	TRBV28	CASSPDRVIYEQYF
TRBJ2-1	TRBV27	CASSTFLGGLGEQFF
TRBJ2-1	TRBV28	CASSFAEGLGSYNEQFF
TRBJ2-1	TRBV11-2	CASSFGLGDVGPNEQFF
TRBJ2-7	TRBV27	CASSLDAGTLPYEQYF
TRBJ2-7	TRBV27	CASSFGGTSYEQYF
TRBJ2-7	TRBV27	CASSVRGQGAYEQYF
TRBJ2-2	TRBV27	CASSIKQDYTGELFF